The subject of this entry is one T cell receptor beta chain. Its cognate antigen is unknown. The record originates from a study of OX40 agonist ivuxolimab in advanced cancers. Study context: Three patients, one with hepatocellular carcinoma and two with cutaneous melanoma, achieved partial responses. Study-level results: No determination was made of the antigen specificity of the expanded peripheral T cells. Relative to CD4+ cells, CD8+ T cells on average had more expanded clones.

Libraries were prepared by immunoSEQ multiplex PCR; TCRdb keeps only in-frame clonotypes and omits some of them. Of 60,000 to 70,000 clones in the sample, roughly four fifths were seen once. This CDR3 region has 17 residues. CDR1 and CDR2 from the germline V gene are SGHDT and YYEEEE. Between the trimmed V and J ends, which lost 6 bases and 1 base, there was a span of 23 bases. The source material was CD4+ or CD8+ T cells sorted from blood, sampled in a trial of the OX40 agonist ivuxolimab. The sequence came from an adult with an advanced solid tumor such as melanoma, head and neck, liver or kidney cancer. The chain combines TRBV5-6 with TRBJ2-7, with D tentatively TRBD2 (5 bases). CDR3 amino acids: CASIHGGYLKSSYEQYF. Written as DNA, the CDR3 is TGTGCCAGCATCCACGGCGGGTACCTGAAGAGTTCCTACGAGCAGTACTTC.